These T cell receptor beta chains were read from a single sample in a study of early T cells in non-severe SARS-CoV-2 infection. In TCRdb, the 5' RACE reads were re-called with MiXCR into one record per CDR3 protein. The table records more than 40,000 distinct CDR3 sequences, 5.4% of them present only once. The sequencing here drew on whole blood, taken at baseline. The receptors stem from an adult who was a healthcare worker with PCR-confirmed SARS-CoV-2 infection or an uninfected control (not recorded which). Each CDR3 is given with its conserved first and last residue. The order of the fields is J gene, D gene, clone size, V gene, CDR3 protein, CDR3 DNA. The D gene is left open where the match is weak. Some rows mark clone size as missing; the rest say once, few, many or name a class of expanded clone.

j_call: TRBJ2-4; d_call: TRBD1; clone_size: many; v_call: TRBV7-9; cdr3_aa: CASRDTGDATLLYF; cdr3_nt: TGTGCCAGCAGGGATACAGGGGACGCCACTCTGCTGTACTTC
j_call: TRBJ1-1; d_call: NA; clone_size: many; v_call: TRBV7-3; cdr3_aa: CASSLTWNTEAFF; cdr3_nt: TGTGCCAGCAGCTTAACGTGGAACACTGAAGCTTTCTTT
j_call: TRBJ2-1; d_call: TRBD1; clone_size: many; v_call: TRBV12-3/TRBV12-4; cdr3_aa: CASRISDRIYNEQFF; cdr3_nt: TGTGCCAGCAGAATATCGGACAGGATATACAATGAGCAGTTCTTC
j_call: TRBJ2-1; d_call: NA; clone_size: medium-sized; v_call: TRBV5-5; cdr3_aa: CASSPGLYNEQFF; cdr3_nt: TGTGCCAGCAGCCCAGGACTTTACAATGAGCAGTTCTTC
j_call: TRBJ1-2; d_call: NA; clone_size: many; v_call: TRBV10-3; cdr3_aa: CAMGDTLSSGYTF; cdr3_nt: TGTGCCATGGGAGACACACTGTCTTCTGGCTACACCTTC
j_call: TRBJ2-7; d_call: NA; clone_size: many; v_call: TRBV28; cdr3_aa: CASSFLYEQYF; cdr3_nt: TGTGCCAGCAGTTTCCTCTACGAGCAGTACTTC
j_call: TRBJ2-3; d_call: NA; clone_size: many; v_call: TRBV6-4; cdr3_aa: CASSDGSADTQYF; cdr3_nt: TGTGCCAGCAGTGACGGCAGTGCAGATACGCAGTATTTT
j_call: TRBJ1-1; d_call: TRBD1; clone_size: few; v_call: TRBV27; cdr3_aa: CASSLYRGQGNTEAFF; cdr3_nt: TGTGCCAGCAGTTTATACAGGGGACAGGGGAACACTGAAGCTTTCTTT
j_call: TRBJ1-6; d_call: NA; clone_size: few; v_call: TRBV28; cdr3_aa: CASSLRGVSPLHF; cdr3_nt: TGTGCCAGCAGCCTCCGTGGCGTTTCACCCCTCCACTTT
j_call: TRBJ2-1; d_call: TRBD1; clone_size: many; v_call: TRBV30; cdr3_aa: CAWSGDRQHNEQFF; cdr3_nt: TGTGCCTGGAGCGGGGACAGACAGCACAATGAGCAGTTCTTC
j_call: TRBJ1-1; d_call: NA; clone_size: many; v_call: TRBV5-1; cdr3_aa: CASSLDGTKTEAFF; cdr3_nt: TGCGCCAGCAGCTTAGATGGGACGAAGACTGAAGCTTTCTTT
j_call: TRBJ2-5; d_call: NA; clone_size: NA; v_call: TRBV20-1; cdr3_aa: CSAPIKRGETQYF; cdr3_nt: TGCAGTGCTCCAATCAAGAGAGGAGAGACCCAGTACTTC
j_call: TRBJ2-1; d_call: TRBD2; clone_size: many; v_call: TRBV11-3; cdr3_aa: CASSREDEQFF; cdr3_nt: TGTGCCAGCAGCCGGGAGGATGAGCAGTTCTTC
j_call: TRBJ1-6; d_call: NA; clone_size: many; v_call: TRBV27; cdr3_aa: CASSFLGGADNSPLHF; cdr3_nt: TGTGCCAGCAGTTTTCTGGGGGGCGCTGATAATTCACCCCTCCACTTT
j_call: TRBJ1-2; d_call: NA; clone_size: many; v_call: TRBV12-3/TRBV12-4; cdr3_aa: CASSLLGPQGNVNGYTF; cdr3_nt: TGTGCCAGCAGTCTCCTCGGACCCCAGGGAAACGTTAATGGCTACACCTTC
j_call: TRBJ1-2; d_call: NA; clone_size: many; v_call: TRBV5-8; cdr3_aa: CASSLGGRYTF; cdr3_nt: TGTGCCAGCAGCTTGGGAGGACGCTACACCTTC
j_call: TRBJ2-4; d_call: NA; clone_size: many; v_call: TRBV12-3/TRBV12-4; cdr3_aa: CASSLAHGGLAKNIQYF; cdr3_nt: TGTGCCAGCAGTTTAGCGCACGGGGGGCTAGCCAAAAACATTCAGTACTTC
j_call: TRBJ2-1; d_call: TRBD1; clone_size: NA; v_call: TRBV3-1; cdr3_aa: CASSQDRGLNEQFF; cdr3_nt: TGTGCCAGCAGCCAGGACAGGGGGCTGAATGAGCAGTTCTTC
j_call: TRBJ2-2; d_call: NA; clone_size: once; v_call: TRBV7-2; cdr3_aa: CASSLGSQASTGELFF; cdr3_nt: TGTGCCAGCAGCTTAGGGTCCCAGGCGAGCACCGGGGAGCTGTTTTTT
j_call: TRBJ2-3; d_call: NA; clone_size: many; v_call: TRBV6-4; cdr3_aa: CATAASTAHTDTQYF; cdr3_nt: TGTGCCACTGCCGCTTCTACAGCTCACACAGATACGCAGTATTTT
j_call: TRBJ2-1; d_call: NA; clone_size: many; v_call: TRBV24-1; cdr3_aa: CATSDFWRGSEQFF; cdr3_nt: TGTGCCACCAGTGATTTTTGGAGGGGGAGTGAGCAGTTCTTC
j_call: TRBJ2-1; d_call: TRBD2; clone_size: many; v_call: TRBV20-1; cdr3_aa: CSAKTSGREVEQFF; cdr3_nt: TGCAGTGCTAAAACCAGCGGGAGAGAGGTTGAGCAGTTCTTC
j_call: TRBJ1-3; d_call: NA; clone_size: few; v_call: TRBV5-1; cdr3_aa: CASSSGVTSGNTIYF; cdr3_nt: TGCGCCAGCAGCTCCGGGGTGACCTCTGGAAACACCATATATTTT
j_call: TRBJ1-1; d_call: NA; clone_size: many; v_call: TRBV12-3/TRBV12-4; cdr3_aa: CASRADRWNTEAFF; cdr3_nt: TGTGCCAGCAGGGCGGACAGATGGAACACTGAAGCTTTCTTT
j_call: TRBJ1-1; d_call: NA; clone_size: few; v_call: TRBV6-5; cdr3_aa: CASRKDFEAFF; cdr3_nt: TGTGCCAGCAGGAAGGACTTCGAAGCTTTCTTT
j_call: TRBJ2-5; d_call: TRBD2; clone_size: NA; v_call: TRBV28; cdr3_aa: CASRPHSPSGEEAQYF; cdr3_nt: TGTGCCAGCAGACCCCACTCCCCTAGCGGGGAAGAGGCCCAGTACTTC
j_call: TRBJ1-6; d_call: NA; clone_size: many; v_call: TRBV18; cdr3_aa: CASSPVGQYNSPLHF; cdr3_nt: TGTGCCAGCTCACCGGTGGGTCAATATAATTCACCCCTCCACTTT
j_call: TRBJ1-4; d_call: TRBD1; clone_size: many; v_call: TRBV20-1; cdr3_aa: CSAPRGGEKLFF; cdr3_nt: TGCAGTGCTCCCAGGGGGGGAGAAAAACTGTTTTTT
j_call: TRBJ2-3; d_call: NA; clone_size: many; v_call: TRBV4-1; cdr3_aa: CASSQWQGSDTQYF; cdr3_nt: TGCGCCAGCAGCCAATGGCAGGGTTCGGATACGCAGTATTTT
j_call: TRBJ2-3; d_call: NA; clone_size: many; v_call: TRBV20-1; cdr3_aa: CSAARDTSTDTQYF; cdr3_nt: TGCAGTGCCGCCCGGGACACAAGCACAGATACGCAGTATTTT
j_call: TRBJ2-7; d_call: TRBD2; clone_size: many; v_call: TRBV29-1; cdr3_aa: CSVGSGTTQYEQYF; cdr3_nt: TGCAGCGTTGGGTCCGGGACTACCCAATACGAGCAGTACTTC
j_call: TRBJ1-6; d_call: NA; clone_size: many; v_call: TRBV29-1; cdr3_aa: CSVKEGGTGSPLHF; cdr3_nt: TGCAGCGTAAAAGAGGGGGGGACGGGTTCACCCCTCCACTTT
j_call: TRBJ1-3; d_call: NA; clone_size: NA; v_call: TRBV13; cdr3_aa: CASGGSGNTIYF; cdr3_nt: TGTGCCAGCGGCGGAAGCGGAAACACCATATATTTT
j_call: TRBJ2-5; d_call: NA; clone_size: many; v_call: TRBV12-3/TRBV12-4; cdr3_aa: CASSNRQETQYF; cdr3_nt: TGTGCCAGCAGTAACAGACAAGAGACCCAGTACTTC
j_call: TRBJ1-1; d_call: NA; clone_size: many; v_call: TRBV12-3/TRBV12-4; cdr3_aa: CASTPTNGGNTEAFF; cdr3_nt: TGTGCCAGCACCCCCACCAACGGAGGCAACACTGAAGCTTTCTTT
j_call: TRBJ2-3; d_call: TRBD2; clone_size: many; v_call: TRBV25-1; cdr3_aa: CASSDGLAGGDTQYF; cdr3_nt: TGTGCCAGCAGTGATGGACTAGCGGGAGGAGATACGCAGTATTTT
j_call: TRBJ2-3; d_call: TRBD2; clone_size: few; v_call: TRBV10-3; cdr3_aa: CAISDPGAGGTDTQYF; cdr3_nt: TGTGCCATCAGTGACCCGGGTGCGGGGGGAACAGATACGCAGTATTTT
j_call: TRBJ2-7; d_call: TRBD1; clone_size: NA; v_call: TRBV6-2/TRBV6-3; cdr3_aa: CASSKDRGYEQYF; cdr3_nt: TGTGCCAGCAGCAAGGACAGGGGGTACGAGCAGTACTTC
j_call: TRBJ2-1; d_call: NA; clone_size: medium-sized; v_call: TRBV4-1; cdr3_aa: CASSQDQGRGASYNEQFF; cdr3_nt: TGCGCCAGCAGCCAAGATCAGGGACGGGGGGCCTCCTACAATGAGCAGTTCTTC
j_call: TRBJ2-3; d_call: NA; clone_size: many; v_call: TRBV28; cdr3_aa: CASSFEGAGNTQYF; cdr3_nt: TGTGCCAGCAGTTTCGAAGGGGCGGGAAATACGCAGTATTTT
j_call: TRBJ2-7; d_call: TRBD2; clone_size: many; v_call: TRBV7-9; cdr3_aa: CASSLSSGHLSYEQYF; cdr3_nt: TGTGCCAGCAGCTTATCTAGCGGCCACCTCTCCTACGAGCAGTACTTC
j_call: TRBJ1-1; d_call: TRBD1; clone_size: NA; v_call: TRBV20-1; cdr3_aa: CSARSDRGGDTEAFF; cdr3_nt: TGCAGTGCTAGATCCGACAGGGGGGGTGACACTGAAGCTTTCTTT
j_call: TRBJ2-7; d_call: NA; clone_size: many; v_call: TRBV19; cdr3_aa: CASSRRTGNEQYF; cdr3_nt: TGTGCCAGTAGCAGAAGAACAGGGAACGAGCAGTACTTC
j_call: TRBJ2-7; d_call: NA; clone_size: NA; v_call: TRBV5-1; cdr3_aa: CASSSPTGSSYEQYF; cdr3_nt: TGCGCCAGCAGCTCCCCGACAGGAAGCTCCTACGAGCAGTACTTC
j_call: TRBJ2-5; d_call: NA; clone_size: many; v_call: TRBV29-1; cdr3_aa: CSARRGTEQETQYF; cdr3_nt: TGCAGCGCCCGGAGGGGGACTGAACAAGAGACCCAGTACTTC
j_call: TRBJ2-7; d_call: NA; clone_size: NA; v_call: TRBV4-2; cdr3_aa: CASSPGLFSGAHEQYF; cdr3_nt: TGTGCCAGCAGCCCAGGTTTGTTCAGCGGCGCCCACGAGCAGTACTTC
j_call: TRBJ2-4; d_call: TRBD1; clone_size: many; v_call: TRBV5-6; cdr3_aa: CASSLGTGLTKNIQYF; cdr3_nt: TGTGCCAGCAGCTTGGGGACAGGGTTAACCAAAAACATTCAGTACTTC
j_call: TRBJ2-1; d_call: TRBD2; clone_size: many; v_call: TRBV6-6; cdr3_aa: CASSSISGSVDEQFF; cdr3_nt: TGTGCCAGCAGTTCTATTAGCGGGAGTGTCGATGAGCAGTTCTTC
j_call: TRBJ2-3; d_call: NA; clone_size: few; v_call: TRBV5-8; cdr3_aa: CASSFGGPDTQYF; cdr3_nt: TGTGCCAGCAGCTTTGGGGGGCCAGATACGCAGTATTTT
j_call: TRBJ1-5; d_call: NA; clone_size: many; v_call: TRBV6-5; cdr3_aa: CASSYSYRDQPQHF; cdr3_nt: TGTGCCAGCAGTTACTCGTATAGAGATCAGCCCCAGCATTTT
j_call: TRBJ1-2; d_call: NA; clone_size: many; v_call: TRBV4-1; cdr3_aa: CASSQTYEYGYTF; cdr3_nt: TGCGCCAGCAGCCAAACTTATGAGTATGGCTACACCTTC
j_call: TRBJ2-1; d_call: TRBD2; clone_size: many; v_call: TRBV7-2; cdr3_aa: CASSLAVSGIGEQFF; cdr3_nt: TGTGCCAGCAGCTTAGCGGTCAGCGGGATAGGTGAGCAGTTCTTC
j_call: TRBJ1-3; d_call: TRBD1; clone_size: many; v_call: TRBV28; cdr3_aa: CASSLNRGFDTIYF; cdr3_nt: TGTGCCAGCAGTTTAAACAGGGGGTTCGACACCATATATTTT
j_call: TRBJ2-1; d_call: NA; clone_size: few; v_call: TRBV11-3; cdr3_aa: CASRDTGKNEQFF; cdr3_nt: TGTGCCAGCAGGGATACCGGCAAGAATGAGCAGTTCTTC